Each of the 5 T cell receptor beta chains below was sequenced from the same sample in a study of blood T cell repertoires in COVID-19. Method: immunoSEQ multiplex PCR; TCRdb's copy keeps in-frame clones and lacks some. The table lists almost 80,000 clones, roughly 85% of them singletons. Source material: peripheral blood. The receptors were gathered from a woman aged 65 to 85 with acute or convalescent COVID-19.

In nucleotides, the CDR3 is TGTGCCAGCAGTGGAGGAGGGACAGATCTCTACGAGCAGTACTTC. Encoded protein: CASSGGGTDLYEQYF. The rearrangement uses TRBV2 and TRBJ2-7; D may be TRBD1 (7 bases). The germline V gene has CDR1 SNHLY and CDR2 FYNNEI. The V and J ends lost 4 bases and 3 bases respectively, with 16 bases between them. This CDR3 comprises 15 residues.

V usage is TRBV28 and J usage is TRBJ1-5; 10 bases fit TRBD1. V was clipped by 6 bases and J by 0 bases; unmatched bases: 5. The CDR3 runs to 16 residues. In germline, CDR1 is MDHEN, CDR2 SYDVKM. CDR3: CASSGRQGASNQPQHF. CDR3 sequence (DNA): TGTGCCAGCAGCGGTAGACAGGGGGCTAGCAATCAGCCCCAGCATTTT. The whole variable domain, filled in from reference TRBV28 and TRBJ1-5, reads DVKVTQSSRYLVKRTGEKVFLECVQDMDHENMFWYRQDPGLGLRLIYFSYDVKMKEKGDIPEGYSVSREKKERFSLILESASTNQTSMYLCASSGRQGASNQPQHFGDGTRLSIL.

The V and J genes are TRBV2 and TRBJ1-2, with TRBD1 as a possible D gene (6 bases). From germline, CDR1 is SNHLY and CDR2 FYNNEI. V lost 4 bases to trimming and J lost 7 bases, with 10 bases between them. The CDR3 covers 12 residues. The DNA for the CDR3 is TGTGCCAGCAGTGTTTCAGGGGCTGGCTACACCTTC. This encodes CASSVSGAGYTF.

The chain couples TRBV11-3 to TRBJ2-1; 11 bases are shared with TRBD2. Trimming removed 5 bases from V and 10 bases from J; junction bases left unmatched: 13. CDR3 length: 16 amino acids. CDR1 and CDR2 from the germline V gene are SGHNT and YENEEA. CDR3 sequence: CASSPLSGRAQLEQFF. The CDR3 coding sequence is TGTGCCAGCAGCCCTCTTAGCGGGAGGGCCCAATTAGAGCAGTTCTTC. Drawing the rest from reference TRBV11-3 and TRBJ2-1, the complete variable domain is EAGVVQSPRYKIIEKKQPVAFWCNPISGHNTLYWYLQNLGQGPELLIRYENEEAVDDSQLPKDRFSAERLKGVDSTLKIQPAELGDSAVYLCASSPLSGRAQLEQFFGPGTRLTVL.

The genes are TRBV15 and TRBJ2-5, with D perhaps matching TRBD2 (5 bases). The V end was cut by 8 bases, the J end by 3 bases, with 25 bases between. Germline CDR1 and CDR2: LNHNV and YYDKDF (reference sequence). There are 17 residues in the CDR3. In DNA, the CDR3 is TGTGCCACCTCTCAAGGGTCGGTGGGAGAGAATAAAGAGACCCAGTACTTC. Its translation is CATSQGSVGENKETQYF.